The subject of this entry is one T cell receptor (beta chain). The germline V and J ends were trimmed by 6 bases and 2 bases, with 10 bases remaining between them. This CDR3 region has 13 residues. The data are from a study of blood T cells in healthy people across ages. Investigators took approximately 10 milliliters of peripheral blood from every donor. A second PCR, run for about 6 to 11 cycles, used a sample-barcoded 5' primer plus a J-beta primer mix. From the 5' RACE reads, TCRdb called clonotypes with MiXCR, one entry per CDR3 protein. This table holds 790,000 or so distinct CDR3 sequences, around 50% found once.

V usage is TRBV12-3 or TRBV12-4 and J usage is TRBJ2-5, with D possibly being TRBD2 (5 bases). The source material was blood. The TCR originated in a man older than 75 in good health. Written as DNA, the CDR3 is TGTGCCAGCAGGCGGACTTATCAAGAGACCCAGTACTTC. Translating it yields CASRRTYQETQYF.